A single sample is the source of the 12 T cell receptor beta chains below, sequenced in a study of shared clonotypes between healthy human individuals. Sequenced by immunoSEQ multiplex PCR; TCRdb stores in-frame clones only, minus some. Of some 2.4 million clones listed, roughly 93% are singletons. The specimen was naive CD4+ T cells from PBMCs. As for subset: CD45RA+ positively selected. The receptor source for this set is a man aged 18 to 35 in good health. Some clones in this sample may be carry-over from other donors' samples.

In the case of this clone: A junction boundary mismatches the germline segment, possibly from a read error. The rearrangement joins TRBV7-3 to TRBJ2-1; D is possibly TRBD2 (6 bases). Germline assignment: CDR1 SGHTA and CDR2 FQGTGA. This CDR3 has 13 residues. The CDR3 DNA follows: TGTGCCAGCAGCCGGGACTCCTACGATGAGCAGTTCTTC. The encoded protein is CASSRDSYDEQFF.

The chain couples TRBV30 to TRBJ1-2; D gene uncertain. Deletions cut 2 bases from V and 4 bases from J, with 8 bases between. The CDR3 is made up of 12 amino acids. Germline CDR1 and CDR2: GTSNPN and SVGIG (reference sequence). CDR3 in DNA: TGTGCCTGGAGTATCCAGAGCTATGGCTACACCTTC. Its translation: CAWSIQSYGYTF.

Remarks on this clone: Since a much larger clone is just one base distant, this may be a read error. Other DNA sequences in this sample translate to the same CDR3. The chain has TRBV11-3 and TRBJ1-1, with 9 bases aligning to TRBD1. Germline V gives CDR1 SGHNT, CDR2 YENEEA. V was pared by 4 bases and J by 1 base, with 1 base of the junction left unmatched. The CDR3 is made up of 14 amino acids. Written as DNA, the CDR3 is TGTGCCAGCAGCTCGGGACAGGGGAACACTGAAGCTTTCTTT. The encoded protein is CASSSGQGNTEAFF.

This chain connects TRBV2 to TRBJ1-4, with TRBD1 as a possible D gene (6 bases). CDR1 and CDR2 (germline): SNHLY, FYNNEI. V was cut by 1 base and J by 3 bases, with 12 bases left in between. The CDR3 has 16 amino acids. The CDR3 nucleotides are TGTGCCAGCAGTGAAGGTACAGGGCGCGCTAATGAAAAACTGTTTTTT. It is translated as CASSEGTGRANEKLFF.

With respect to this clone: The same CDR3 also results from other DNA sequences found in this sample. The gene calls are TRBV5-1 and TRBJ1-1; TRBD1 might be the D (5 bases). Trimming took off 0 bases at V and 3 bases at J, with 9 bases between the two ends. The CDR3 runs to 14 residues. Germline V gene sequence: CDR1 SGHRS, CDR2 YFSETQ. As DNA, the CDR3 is TGCGCCAGCAGCTTGGTTGTAGGGGACACTGAAGCTTTCTTT. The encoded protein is CASSLVVGDTEAFF.

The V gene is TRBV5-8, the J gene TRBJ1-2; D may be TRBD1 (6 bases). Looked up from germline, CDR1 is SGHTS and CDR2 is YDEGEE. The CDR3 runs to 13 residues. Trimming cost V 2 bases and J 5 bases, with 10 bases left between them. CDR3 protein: CASSLQGKYGYTF. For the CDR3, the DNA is TGTGCCAGCAGCTTACAGGGAAAATATGGCTACACCTTC.

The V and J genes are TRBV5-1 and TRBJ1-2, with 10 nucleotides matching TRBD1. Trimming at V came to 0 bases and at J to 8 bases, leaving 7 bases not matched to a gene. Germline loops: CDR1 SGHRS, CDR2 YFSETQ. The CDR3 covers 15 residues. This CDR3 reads CASSLASGQGPGYTF. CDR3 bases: TGCGCCAGCAGCTTGGCTTCGGGACAGGGGCCGGGCTACACCTTC.

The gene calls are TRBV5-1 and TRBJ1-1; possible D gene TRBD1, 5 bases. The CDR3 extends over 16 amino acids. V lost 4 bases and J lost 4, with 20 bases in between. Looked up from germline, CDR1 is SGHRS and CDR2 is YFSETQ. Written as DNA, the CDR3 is TGCGCCAGCAGCGCTCTAGGGGCGGTCTTTGGCACTGAAGCTTTCTTT. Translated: CASSALGAVFGTEAFF.

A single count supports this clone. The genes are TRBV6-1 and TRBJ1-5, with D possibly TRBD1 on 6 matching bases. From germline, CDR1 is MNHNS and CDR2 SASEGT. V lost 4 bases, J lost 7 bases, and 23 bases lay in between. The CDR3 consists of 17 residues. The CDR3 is CASSGQPGQRRGQPQHF. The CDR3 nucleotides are TGTGCCAGCAGTGGGCAACCGGGACAAAGAAGGGGCCAGCCCCAGCATTTT.

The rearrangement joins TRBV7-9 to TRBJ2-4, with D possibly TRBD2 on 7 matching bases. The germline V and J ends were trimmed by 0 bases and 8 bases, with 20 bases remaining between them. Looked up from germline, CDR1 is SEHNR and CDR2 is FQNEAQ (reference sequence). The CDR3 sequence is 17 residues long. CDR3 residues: CASSLAPGGGSLDIQYF. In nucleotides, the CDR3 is TGTGCCAGCAGCTTAGCTCCGGGGGGCGGGAGCTTGGACATTCAGTACTTC.

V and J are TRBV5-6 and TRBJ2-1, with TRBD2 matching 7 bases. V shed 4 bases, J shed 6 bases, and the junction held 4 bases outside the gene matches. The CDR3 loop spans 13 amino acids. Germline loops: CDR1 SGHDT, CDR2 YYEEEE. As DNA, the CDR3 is TGTGCCAGCAGCATGACTAGCAGCAATGAGCAGTTCTTC. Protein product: CASSMTSSNEQFF.

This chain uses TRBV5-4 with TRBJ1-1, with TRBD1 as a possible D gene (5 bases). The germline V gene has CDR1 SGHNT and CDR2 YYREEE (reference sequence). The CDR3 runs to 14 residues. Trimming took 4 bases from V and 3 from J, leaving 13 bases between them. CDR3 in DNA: TGTGCCAGCAGCCCCCGGAGGGGTTACACTGAAGCTTTCTTT. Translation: CASSPRRGYTEAFF.